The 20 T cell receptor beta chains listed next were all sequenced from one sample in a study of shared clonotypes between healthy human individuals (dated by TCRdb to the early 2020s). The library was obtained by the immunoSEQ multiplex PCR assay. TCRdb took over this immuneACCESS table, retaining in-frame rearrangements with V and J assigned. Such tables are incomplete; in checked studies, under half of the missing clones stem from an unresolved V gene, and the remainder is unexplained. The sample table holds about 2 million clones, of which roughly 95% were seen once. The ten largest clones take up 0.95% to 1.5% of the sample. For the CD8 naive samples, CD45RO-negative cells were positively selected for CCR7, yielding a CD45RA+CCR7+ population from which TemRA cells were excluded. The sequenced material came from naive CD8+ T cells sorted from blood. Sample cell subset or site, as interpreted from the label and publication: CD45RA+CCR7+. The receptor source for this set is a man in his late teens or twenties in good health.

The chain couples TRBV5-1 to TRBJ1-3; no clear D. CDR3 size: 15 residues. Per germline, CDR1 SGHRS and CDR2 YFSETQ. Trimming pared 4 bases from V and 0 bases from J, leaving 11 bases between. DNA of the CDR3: TGCGCCAGCAGCCCGGACGGGAGCTCTGGAAACACCATATATTTT. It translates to CASSPDGSSGNTIYF.

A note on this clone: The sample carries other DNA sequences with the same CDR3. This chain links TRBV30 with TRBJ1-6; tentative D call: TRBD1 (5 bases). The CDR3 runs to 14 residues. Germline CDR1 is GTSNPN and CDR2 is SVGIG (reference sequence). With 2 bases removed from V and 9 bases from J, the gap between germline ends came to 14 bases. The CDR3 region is CAWSLGQGGSPLHF. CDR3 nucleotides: TGTGCCTGGAGTCTGGGCCAGGGTGGTTCACCCCTCCACTTT.

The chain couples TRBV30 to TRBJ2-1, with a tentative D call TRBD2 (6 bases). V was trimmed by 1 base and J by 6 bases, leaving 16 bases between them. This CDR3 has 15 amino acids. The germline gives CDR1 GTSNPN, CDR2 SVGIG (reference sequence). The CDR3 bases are TGTGCCTGGAGTGGGGCTAGCGTTCCTGGCAATGAGCAGTTCTTC. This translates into CAWSGASVPGNEQFF.

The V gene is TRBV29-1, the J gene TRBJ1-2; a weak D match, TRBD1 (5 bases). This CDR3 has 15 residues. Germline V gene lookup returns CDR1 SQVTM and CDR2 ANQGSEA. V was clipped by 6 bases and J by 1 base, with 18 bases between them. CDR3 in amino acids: CSVTGARDINYGYTF. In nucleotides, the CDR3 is TGCAGCGTGACCGGGGCTAGAGACATTAACTATGGCTACACCTTC.

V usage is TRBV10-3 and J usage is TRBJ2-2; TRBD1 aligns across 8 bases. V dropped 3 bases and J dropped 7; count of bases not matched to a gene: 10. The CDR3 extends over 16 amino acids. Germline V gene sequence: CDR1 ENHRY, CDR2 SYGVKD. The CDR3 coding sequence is TGTGCCATCAGTGACCATGGACAGGGAGGAAACGGGGAGCTGTTTTTT. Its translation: CAISDHGQGGNGELFF.

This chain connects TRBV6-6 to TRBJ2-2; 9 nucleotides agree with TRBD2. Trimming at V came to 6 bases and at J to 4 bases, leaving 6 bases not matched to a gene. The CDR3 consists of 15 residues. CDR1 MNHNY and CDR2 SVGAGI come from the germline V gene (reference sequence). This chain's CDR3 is CASRIAGEGTGELFF. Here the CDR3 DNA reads TGTGCCAGCAGAATAGCGGGAGAAGGCACCGGGGAGCTGTTTTTT.

For the CDR3, the DNA is TGTGCCAGCAGTTACTCGTCGGGGGGGGCTACTGAGACCCAGTACTTC. Translated, it gives CASSYSSGGATETQYF. The V gene is TRBV6-5, the J gene TRBJ2-5, with 8 nucleotides matching TRBD2. The CDR3 has 16 amino acids. Germline V gene lookup returns CDR1 MNHEY and CDR2 SVGAGI. V lost 0 bases, J lost 5 bases, and 8 bases stayed unmatched.

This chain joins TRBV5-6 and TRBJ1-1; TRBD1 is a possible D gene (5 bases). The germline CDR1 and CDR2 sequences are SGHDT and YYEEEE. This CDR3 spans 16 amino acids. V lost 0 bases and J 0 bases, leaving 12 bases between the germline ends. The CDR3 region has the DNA TGTGCCAGCAGCTTGGACAGGACTCTAATGAACACTGAAGCTTTCTTT. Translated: CASSLDRTLMNTEAFF.

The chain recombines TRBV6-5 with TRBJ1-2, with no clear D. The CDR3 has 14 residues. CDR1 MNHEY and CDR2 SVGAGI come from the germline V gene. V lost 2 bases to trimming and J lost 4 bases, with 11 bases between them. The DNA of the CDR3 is TGTGCCAGCAGTTACGCGGACGGAGTCTATGGCTACACCTTC. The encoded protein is CASSYADGVYGYTF.

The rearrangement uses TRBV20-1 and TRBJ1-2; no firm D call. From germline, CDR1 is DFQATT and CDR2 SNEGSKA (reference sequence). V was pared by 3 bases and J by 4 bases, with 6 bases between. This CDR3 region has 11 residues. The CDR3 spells CSASLAYGYTF. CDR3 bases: TGCAGTGCTAGTTTGGCCTATGGCTACACCTTC.

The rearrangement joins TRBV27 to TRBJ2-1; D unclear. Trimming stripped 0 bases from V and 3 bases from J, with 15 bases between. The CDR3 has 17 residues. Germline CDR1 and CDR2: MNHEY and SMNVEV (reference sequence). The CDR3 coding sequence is TGTGCCAGCAGTTTATCGTCTACCGCCCCCGACTACAATGAGCAGTTCTTC. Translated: CASSLSSTAPDYNEQFF.

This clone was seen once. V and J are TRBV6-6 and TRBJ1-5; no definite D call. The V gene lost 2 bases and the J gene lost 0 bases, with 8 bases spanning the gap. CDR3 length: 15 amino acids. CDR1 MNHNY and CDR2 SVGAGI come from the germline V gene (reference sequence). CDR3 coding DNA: TGTGCCAGCAGTTACATCCGGGATAGCAATCAGCCCCAGCATTTT. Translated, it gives CASSYIRDSNQPQHF.

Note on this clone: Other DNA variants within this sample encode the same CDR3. The DNA of the CDR3 is TGTGCCAGTAGTATTGACGCAGGGCCCTACGAGCAGTACTTC. Its protein product is CASSIDAGPYEQYF. V gene TRBV19 combines with J gene TRBJ2-7; possible D gene TRBD1, 5 bases. Looked up from germline, CDR1 is LNHDA and CDR2 is SQIVND (reference sequence). Trimming stripped 3 bases from V and 2 bases from J, with 11 bases between. The CDR3 sequence is 14 residues long.

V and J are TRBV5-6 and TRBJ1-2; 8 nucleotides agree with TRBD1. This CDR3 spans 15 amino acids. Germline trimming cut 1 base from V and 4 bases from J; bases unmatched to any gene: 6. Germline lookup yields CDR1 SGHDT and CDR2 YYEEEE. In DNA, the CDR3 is TGTGCCAGCAGCTTGATGTCAGGGGGCACCTATGGCTACACCTTC. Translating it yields CASSLMSGGTYGYTF.

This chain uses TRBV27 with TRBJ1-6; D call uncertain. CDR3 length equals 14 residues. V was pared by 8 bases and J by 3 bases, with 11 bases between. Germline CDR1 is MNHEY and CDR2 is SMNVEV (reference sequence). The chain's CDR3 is CASGWALYNSPLHF. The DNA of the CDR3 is TGTGCCAGCGGCTGGGCTCTCTATAATTCACCCCTCCACTTT.

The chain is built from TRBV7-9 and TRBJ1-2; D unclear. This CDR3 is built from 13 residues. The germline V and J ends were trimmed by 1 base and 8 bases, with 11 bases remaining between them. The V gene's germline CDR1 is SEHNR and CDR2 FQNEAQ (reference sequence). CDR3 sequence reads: CASSLVGPQGYTF. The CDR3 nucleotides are TGTGCCAGCAGCTTAGTCGGTCCTCAGGGCTACACCTTC. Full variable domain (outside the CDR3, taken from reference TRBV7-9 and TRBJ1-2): DTGVSQNPRHKITKRGQNVTFRCDPISEHNRLYWYRQTLGQGPEFLTYFQNEAQLEKSRLLSDRFSAERPKGSFSTLEIQRTEQGDSAMYLCASSLVGPQGYTFGSGTRLTVV.

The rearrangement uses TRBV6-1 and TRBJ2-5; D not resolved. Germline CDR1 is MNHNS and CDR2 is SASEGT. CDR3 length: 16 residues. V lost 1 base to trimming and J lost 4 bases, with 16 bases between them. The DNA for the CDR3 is TGTGCCAGCAGTGAAGAAGTAAAAAACCGGAGAGAGACCCAGTACTTC. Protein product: CASSEEVKNRRETQYF.

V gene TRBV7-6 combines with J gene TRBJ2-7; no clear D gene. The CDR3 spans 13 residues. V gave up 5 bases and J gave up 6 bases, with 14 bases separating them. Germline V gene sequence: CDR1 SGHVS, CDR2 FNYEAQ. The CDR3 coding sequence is TGTGCCAGCAGCCCTACCACGTCGGGCGAGCAGTACTTC. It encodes CASSPTTSGEQYF.

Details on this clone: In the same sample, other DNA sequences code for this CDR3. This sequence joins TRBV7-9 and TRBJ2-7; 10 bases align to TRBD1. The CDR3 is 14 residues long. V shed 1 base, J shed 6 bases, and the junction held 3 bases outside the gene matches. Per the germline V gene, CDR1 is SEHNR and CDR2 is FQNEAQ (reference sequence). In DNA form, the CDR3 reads TGTGCCAGCAGCTTAGGACAGGGGGCGGGCGAGCAGTACTTC. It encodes CASSLGQGAGEQYF. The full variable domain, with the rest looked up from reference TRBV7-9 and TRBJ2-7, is DTGVSQNPRHKITKRGQNVTFRCDPISEHNRLYWYRQTLGQGPEFLTYFQNEAQLEKSRLLSDRFSAERPKGSFSTLEIQRTEQGDSAMYLCASSLGQGAGEQYFGPGTRLTVT.

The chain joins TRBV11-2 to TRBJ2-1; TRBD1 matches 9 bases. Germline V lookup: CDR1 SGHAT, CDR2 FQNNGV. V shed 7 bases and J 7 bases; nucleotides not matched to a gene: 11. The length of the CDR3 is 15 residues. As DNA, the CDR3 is TGTGCCAGCATCGAATCCGGGACAGGGTCGAATGAGCAGTTCTTC. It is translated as CASIESGTGSNEQFF. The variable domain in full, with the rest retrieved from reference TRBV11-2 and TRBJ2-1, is EAGVAQSPRYKIIEKRQSVAFWCNPISGHATLYWYQQILGQGPKLLIQFQNNGVVDDSQLPKDRFSAERLKGVDSTLKIQPAKLEDSAVYLCASIESGTGSNEQFFGPGTRLTVL.